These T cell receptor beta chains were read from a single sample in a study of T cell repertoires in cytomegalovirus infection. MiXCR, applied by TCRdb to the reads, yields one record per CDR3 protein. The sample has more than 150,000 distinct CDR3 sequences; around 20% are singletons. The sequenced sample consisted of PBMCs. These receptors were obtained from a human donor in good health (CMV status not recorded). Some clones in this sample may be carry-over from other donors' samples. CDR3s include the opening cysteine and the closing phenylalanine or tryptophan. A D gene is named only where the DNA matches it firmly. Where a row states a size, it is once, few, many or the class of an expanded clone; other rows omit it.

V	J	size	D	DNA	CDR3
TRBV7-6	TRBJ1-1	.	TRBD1	TGTGCCAGCAGGACAGGGGACGTGAGAAACACTGAAGCTTTCTTT	CASRTGDVRNTEAFF
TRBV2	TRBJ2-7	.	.	TGTGCCAGCTCTCTTCGGGTCTACGTTGAACAGTACTTC	CASSLRVYVEQYF
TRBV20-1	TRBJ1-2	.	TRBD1	TGCAGTGCTAGACGCCTGACAGGGGAAAACTATGGCTACACCTTC	CSARRLTGENYGYTF
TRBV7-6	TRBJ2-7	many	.	TGTGCCAGCAGCTCCTATCCCGGGACGTCCTACGAGCAGTACTTC	CASSSYPGTSYEQYF
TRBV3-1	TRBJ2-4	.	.	TGTGCCAGCAGCCAAGAAGCCACCATAGCCAAAAACATTCAGTACTTC	CASSQEATIAKNIQYF
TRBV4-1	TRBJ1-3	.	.	TGTGCCAGCAGCCAAGATCCAGGGGCCACCTCTGGAAACACCATATATTTT	CASSQDPGATSGNTIYF
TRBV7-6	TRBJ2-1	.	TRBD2	TGTGCCAGCAGCTTAATTGCGGGAGGCAATGAGCAGTTCTTC	CASSLIAGGNEQFF
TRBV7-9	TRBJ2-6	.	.	TGTGCCAGCAGCCCCTTTTGGTCTGGGGCCAACGTCCTGACTTTC	CASSPFWSGANVLTF
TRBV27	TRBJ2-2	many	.	TGTGCCAGCAGTTTACAGGGGTTCGGGGAGCTGTTTTTT	CASSLQGFGELFF
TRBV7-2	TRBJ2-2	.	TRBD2	TGTGCCAGCAGCCGGGGGGGGGCCGAAACCGGGGAGCTGTTTTTT	CASSRGGAETGELFF
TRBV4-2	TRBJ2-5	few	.	TGTGCCAGCAGCCAAGATCTAGGGGGTCTGGGGTACTTC	CASSQDLGGLGYF
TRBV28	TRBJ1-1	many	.	TGTGCCACCAAACCAAGGGTAACAAACACTGAAGCTTTCTTT	CATKPRVTNTEAFF
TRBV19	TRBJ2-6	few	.	TGTGCCAGTAGCGCGTACTGGGACGGCCGCTCTGGGGCCAACGTCCTGACTTTC	CASSAYWDGRSGANVLTF
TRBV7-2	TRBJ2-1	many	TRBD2	TGTGCCAGCAGCTTAGTGACTGGCGGGAGTCCGGGTAGCTTC	CASSLVTGGSPGSF
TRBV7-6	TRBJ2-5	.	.	TGTGCCAGCAGCTTGGGCCTAAACCAAGAGACCAAGTACTTC	CASSLGLNQETKYF
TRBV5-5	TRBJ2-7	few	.	TGTGCCAGCAGCTTACTGTTTTTAAGCTCCTACGAGCAGTACTTC	CASSLLFLSSYEQYF
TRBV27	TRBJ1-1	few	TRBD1	TGTGCCAGCAGTTTAGTTCGCGGGACAGGGTCTGAAGCTTTCTTT	CASSLVRGTGSEAFF
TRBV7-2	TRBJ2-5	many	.	TGTGCCAGCAGCCCAGTTCAAGAGACCCAGTACTTC	CASSPVQETQYF
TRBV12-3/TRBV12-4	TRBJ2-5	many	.	TGTGCCAGCAGTTTGACGGATGGGGAGACCCAGTACTTC	CASSLTDGETQYF
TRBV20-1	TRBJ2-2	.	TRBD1	TGCAGTGCTACCCGGACAGGGTCCACCGGGGAGCTGTTTTTT	CSATRTGSTGELFF
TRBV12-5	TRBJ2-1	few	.	TGTGCTAGTGGTGAACGGGAGCAGTTCTTC	CASGEREQFF
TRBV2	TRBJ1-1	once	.	TGTGCCAGCAGTCGAGACTCCCCGAACACTGAAGCTTTCTTT	CASSRDSPNTEAFF
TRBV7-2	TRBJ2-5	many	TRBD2	TGTGCCAGCAGCTTAGGCCCACTAGCGGGGAAACAAGAGACCCAGTACTTC	CASSLGPLAGKQETQYF